Listed here are 29 T cell receptor beta chains from one sample, sequenced in a study of a mutant IDH1 vaccine in newly diagnosed glioma. As to time point: week 5, during vaccination. Doses consisted of 300 ug of mutant IDH1 20-mer peptide each, paired with topical imiquimod. Their antigens remain unidentified. Sequencing used immunoSEQ multiplex PCR; TCRdb keeps in-frame clones, though not all of them. Of tens of thousands of clones listed, roughly 80% were seen once; the top ten hold over 3%. Source: PBMCs, taken from a glioma patient whose treatment included an IDH1 peptide vaccine. The receptors stem from a woman under 30 with glioma. Some clones in this sample may be carry-over from other donors' samples.

The chain recombines TRBV28 with TRBJ1-2; 9 bases match TRBD1. V was pared by 5 bases and J by 6 bases, with 7 bases of the junction left unmatched. Germline values: CDR1 MDHEN, CDR2 SYDVKM. The CDR3 runs to 14 residues. This CDR3 reads CASSMGDRVNGYTF. The CDR3 region has the DNA TGTGCCAGCAGTATGGGGGACAGGGTTAATGGCTACACCTTC.

As DNA, the CDR3 is TGTGCCAGCAGCTCCCGACCGGACACTGAAGCTTTCTTT. This codes for CASSSRPDTEAFF. The chain combines TRBV5-4 with TRBJ1-1; D is unclear. The CDR3 loop spans 13 amino acids. The germline gives CDR1 SGHNT, CDR2 YYREEE (reference sequence). Trimming left V 3 bases short and J 3 bases short, with 9 bases between.

The genes are TRBV5-6 and TRBJ2-3; 8 bases are a match to TRBD2. Germline CDR1 reads SGHDT; CDR2 reads YYEEEE. This CDR3 comprises 16 residues. Trimming at V came to 2 bases and at J to 5 bases, leaving 10 bases not matched to a gene. DNA of the CDR3: TGTGCCAGCAGCTTTAGTGGAGCGGGAGTGCTAGATACGCAGTATTTT. The encoded protein is CASSFSGAGVLDTQYF.

The chain uses TRBV5-6 and TRBJ1-1; 10 nucleotides agree with TRBD1. CDR1 and CDR2 from the germline V gene are SGHDT and YYEEEE. Trimming at V came to 4 bases and at J to 8 bases, leaving 17 bases not matched to a gene. This CDR3 region has 17 residues. The CDR3 nucleotides read TGTGCCAGCAGCGTAAAGACAGGGGGCCGACAATGGGCCGAAGCTTTCTTT. Translated, it gives CASSVKTGGRQWAEAFF.

The V call is TRBV4-1, the J call TRBJ1-4; no definite D call. CDR1 MGHRA and CDR2 YSYEKL come from the germline V gene. Trimming cost V 2 bases and J 4 bases, with 14 bases left between them. CDR3 length: 16 amino acids. The CDR3 region is CASSQRVMGINEKLFF. The DNA for the CDR3 is TGCGCCAGCAGCCAAAGGGTCATGGGGATTAATGAAAAACTGTTTTTT.

V and J are TRBV4-1 and TRBJ2-1; no clear D gene. The germline V gene encodes CDR1 MGHRA and CDR2 YSYEKL. With 4 bases removed from V and 4 bases from J, the gap between germline ends came to 14 bases. The CDR3 is 15 residues long. The CDR3 DNA sequence: TGCGCCAGCAGCCGCGCGGAGAGATCGTACAATGAGCAGTTCTTC. It specifies CASSRAERSYNEQFF.

The genes are TRBV29-1 and TRBJ1-1, with D uncertain. The ends were cut back, 5 bases at V and 4 bases at J, with 14 bases in the middle. Per germline, CDR1 SQVTM and CDR2 ANQGSEA. The CDR3 covers 13 residues. CDR3 bases: TGCAGCGTTATCCAGAGTTTAAGCACTGAAGCTTTCTTT. This sequence encodes CSVIQSLSTEAFF.

This chain joins TRBV1 and TRBJ2-3; the tabulated D call, TRBD1, remains unverified against the DNA. TRBV1 represents a pseudogene. CDR3 size: 19 residues. CDR3: CTSSQDLLSEPGGRDTQYF. CDR3 DNA sequence: TGCACCAGCAGCCAAGATCTCCTATCGGAGCCAGGGGGACGAGATACGCAGTATTTT.

The chain links TRBV5-3 to TRBJ2-7, with D uncertain. TRBV5-3 falls under the ORF class, with uncertain function. Trimming left V 0 bases short and J 2 bases short, with 9 bases between. The CDR3 loop spans 14 amino acids. CDR3 loop: CARSLGLRPYEQYF. The CDR3 DNA reads TGTGCCAGAAGCTTGGGTCTTCGGCCCTACGAGCAGTACTTC.

This chain joins TRBV5-6 and TRBJ1-4; 7 bases align to TRBD1. Germline V gene data show CDR1 as SGHDT and CDR2 as YYEEEE. After removal of 0 bases from V and 0 bases from J, the junction contained 5 bases not matched to a gene. This CDR3 comprises 17 residues. CDR3 sequence reads: CASSLGQGGATNEKLFF. In DNA, the CDR3 is TGTGCCAGCAGCTTGGGGCAGGGGGGTGCAACTAATGAAAAACTGTTTTTT.

The genes are TRBV2 and TRBJ1-5; perhaps TRBD1 as D (6 bases). The CDR3 is made up of 16 amino acids. Germline values: CDR1 SNHLY, CDR2 FYNNEI. Trimming left V 2 bases short and J 0 bases short, with 11 bases between. This CDR3 reads CASSEWGLLSNQPQHF. DNA for the CDR3: TGTGCCAGCAGTGAATGGGGGCTTCTTAGCAATCAGCCCCAGCATTTT.

This clone was detected only a few times. V gene TRBV4-2 combines with J gene TRBJ1-4; no firm D call. Germline CDR1 LGHNA, CDR2 YNFKEQ. There are 16 residues in the CDR3. V was clipped by 0 bases and J by 8 bases, with 16 bases between them. In DNA form, the CDR3 reads TGTGCCAGCAGCCAAGAGGTGAGTCAGGAAGGGGAAAAACTGTTTTTT. As protein: CASSQEVSQEGEKLFF.

The rearrangement joins TRBV5-4 to TRBJ2-2; D gene uncertain. The V end was cut by 4 bases, the J end by 0 bases, with 7 bases between. The CDR3 consists of 14 residues. Germline CDR1 and CDR2: SGHNT and YYREEE (reference sequence). CDR3 bases: TGTGCCAGCAGCCCAGACACGAACACCGGGGAGCTGTTTTTT. Translating gives CASSPDTNTGELFF.

The CDR3 loop reads CASSWESRDTEQYF. The CDR3 DNA reads TGTGCCAGCAGCTGGGAATCCCGGGACACGGAGCAGTACTTC. The genes are TRBV5-4 and TRBJ2-7; the D gene is possibly TRBD1 (6 bases). There are 14 residues in the CDR3. Trimming stripped 3 bases from V and 7 bases from J, with 17 bases between. CDR1 is SGHNT and CDR2 is YYREEE in the germline V gene (reference sequence).

CDR3 nucleotide sequence: TGTGCCAGCAGAACAGGGGGTGGCTATGGCTACACCTTC. It encodes CASRTGGGYGYTF. The chain recombines TRBV27 with TRBJ1-2, with 8 bases identical to TRBD1. The trim removed 6 bases at V and 4 bases at J, leaving 4 bases unmatched. This CDR3 region has 13 residues. Germline V lookup: CDR1 MNHEY, CDR2 SMNVEV (reference sequence).

This chain joins TRBV6-4 and TRBJ2-3; 8 nucleotides align to TRBD2. The CDR3 has 19 residues. CDR1 and CDR2 (germline): MRHNA, SNTAGT. The ends lost 5 bases at V and 0 bases at J; junction bases unmatched: 16. For the CDR3, the DNA is TGTGCCAGCAGTACCGGGAGCGGGAGAGAGGTATCCAGCACAGATACGCAGTATTTT. Encoded protein: CASSTGSGREVSSTDTQYF.

V and J are TRBV5-4 and TRBJ1-1; TRBD1 might be the D (5 bases). The CDR3 is 13 amino acids. CDR1 and CDR2 from the germline V gene are SGHNT and YYREEE (reference sequence). Between the trimmed V and J ends, which lost 4 bases and 8 bases, there was a span of 15 bases. The CDR3 reads CASSLGLGREAFF. The CDR3, as DNA: TGTGCCAGCAGCCTGGGACTGGGCAGGGAAGCTTTCTTT.

This clone has just a few counts. V usage is TRBV30 and J usage is TRBJ1-3; maybe TRBD1 (5 bases). The CDR3 length is 15 residues. The germline V and J ends were trimmed by 0 bases and 0 bases, with 9 bases remaining between them. The germline gives CDR1 GTSNPN, CDR2 SVGIG (reference sequence). CDR3 nucleotide sequence: TGTGCCTGGAGTGTACGGGGGGGCTCTGGAAACACCATATATTTT. This encodes CAWSVRGGSGNTIYF.

This chain joins TRBV25-1 and TRBJ2-2; the D is unclear. Germline V lookup: CDR1 MGHDK, CDR2 SYGVNS. The V and J ends lost 10 bases and 6 bases respectively, with 6 bases between them. The CDR3 consists of 10 residues. The CDR3 DNA reads as TGTGCCACCAAAGCCGGGGAGCTGTTTTTT. Amino acid sequence: CATKAGELFF.

This clone was seen a handful of times. The V call is TRBV6-5, the J call TRBJ1-2; perhaps TRBD1 as D (5 bases). This CDR3 has 14 residues. Looked up from germline, CDR1 is MNHEY and CDR2 is SVGAGI. The ends were cut back, 0 bases at V and 4 bases at J, with 9 bases in the middle. CDR3 loop: CASSYSGRSYGYTF. The CDR3 DNA sequence: TGTGCCAGCAGTTACTCGGGACGGAGCTATGGCTACACCTTC.

V and J are TRBV25-1 and TRBJ1-2; perhaps TRBD1 as D (6 bases). Germline assignment: CDR1 MGHDK and CDR2 SYGVNS. V dropped 1 base and J dropped 2 bases, with 17 bases sitting between them. The CDR3 totals 17 residues. This CDR3 reads CASSEWGGGDRNYGYTF. In DNA form, the CDR3 reads TGTGCCAGCAGTGAATGGGGGGGCGGGGATCGGAACTATGGCTACACCTTC.

This clone was observed a few times. This sequence joins TRBV11-1 and TRBJ2-2, with unresolved D. V lost 1 base to trimming and J lost 6 bases, with 6 bases between them. CDR1 is SGHAT, CDR2 FQDESV, per germline (reference sequence). The CDR3 extends over 13 amino acids. CDR3 in DNA: TGTGCCAGCAGCTTAGGACAAGCCGGGGAGCTGTTTTTT. Its translation: CASSLGQAGELFF.

This rearrangement joins TRBV10-2 to TRBJ1-2; 8 bases map to TRBD1. The CDR3 sequence is 13 residues long. The germline V gene has CDR1 WSHSY and CDR2 SAAADI. The V gene end was trimmed by 0 bases and the J gene end by 10 bases; junction bases not matched to a gene: 4. CDR3 region: CASSESGTGLYTF. CDR3 nucleotide sequence: TGCGCCAGCAGTGAGTCGGGGACAGGCCTCTACACCTTC.

Regarding this clone: The same CDR3 can be traced to other DNA sequences in this sample. The rearrangement uses TRBV30 and TRBJ2-2; D unclear. The CDR3 spans 14 residues. Deletions cut 1 base from V and 0 bases from J, with 6 bases between. Germline values: CDR1 GTSNPN, CDR2 SVGIG (reference sequence). CDR3 DNA sequence: TGTGCCTGGAGTGAACACGCGAACACCGGGGAGCTGTTTTTT. Protein product: CAWSEHANTGELFF. Variable domain in full (rest from reference TRBV30 and TRBJ2-2): SQTIHQWPATLVQPVGSPLSLECTVEGTSNPNLYWYRQAAGRGLQLLFYSVGIGQISSEVPQNLSASRPQDRQFILSSKKLLLSDSGFYLCAWSEHANTGELFFGEGSRLTVL.

V and J are TRBV27 and TRBJ1-2; a weak D match, TRBD1 (5 bases). V lost 5 bases and J lost 2, with 12 bases in between. The V gene's germline CDR1 is MNHEY and CDR2 SMNVEV (reference sequence). This CDR3 has 14 amino acids. The CDR3 loop is CASSPTTENYGYTF. Written as DNA, the CDR3 is TGTGCCAGCAGTCCAACGACAGAGAACTATGGCTACACCTTC.

The chain uses TRBV29-1 and TRBJ2-3; TRBD2 matches at 13 bases. The V gene's germline CDR1 is SQVTM and CDR2 ANQGSEA. V gave up 7 bases and J gave up 3 bases; unmatched junction bases: 1. The CDR3 spans 13 residues. CDR3 nucleotides: TGCAGCGGACTAGCGGGAGGAACAGATACGCAGTATTTT. Protein sequence: CSGLAGGTDTQYF.

J is TRBJ2-3 and V is TRBV28; D gene unclear. Trimming took off 4 bases at V and 1 base at J, with 9 bases between the two ends. This CDR3 has 14 amino acids. Germline V CDR1 and CDR2: MDHEN, SYDVKM. As DNA, the CDR3 is TGTGCCAGCAGTTCGGCGTATGGCACAGATACGCAGTATTTT. It encodes CASSSAYGTDTQYF.

This chain connects TRBV19 to TRBJ2-5; 11 bases agree with TRBD1. The trim removed 5 bases at V and 5 bases at J, leaving 10 bases unmatched. The CDR3 spans 16 residues. Germline CDR1 and CDR2: LNHDA and SQIVND (reference sequence). In nucleotides, the CDR3 is TGTGCCAGTAGTTCAGGCGGACAGGGGGCCGGCGAGACCCAGTACTTC. It codes for CASSSGGQGAGETQYF.

Regarding this clone: A read error may produce the germline difference seen at one junction end. The chain combines TRBV7-7 with TRBJ2-1, with D perhaps assigned TRBD1 or TRBD2 (5 bases each). Germline-derived CDR1 and CDR2 are SSHAT and FNYEAQ (reference sequence). CDR3 length equals 15 residues. CDR3 sequence (DNA): TGTGCTAGCAGGGCGGGCGCGGGCACCTACAATGAGCAGTTCTTC. Translating gives CASRAGAGTYNEQFF.